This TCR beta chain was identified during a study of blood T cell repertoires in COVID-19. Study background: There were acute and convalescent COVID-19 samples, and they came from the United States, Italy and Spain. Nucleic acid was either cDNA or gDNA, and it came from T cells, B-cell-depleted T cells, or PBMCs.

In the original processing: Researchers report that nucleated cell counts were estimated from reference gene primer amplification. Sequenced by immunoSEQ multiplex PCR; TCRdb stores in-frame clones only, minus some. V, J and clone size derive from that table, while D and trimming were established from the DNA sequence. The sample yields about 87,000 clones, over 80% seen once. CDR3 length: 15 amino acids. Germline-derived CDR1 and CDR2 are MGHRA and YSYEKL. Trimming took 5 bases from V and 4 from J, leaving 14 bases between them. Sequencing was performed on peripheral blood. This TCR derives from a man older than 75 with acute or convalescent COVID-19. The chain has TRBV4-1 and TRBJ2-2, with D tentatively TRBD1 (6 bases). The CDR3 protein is CASSNQGRSTGELFF. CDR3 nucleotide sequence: TGCGCCAGCAGCAACCAGGGGCGCAGCACCGGGGAGCTGTTTTTT.